This passage covers 20 T cell receptor beta chains from one sample sequenced in a study of breast tumors, draining lymph nodes, adjacent tissues. Breast cancer patients provided tissue from their axillary draining lymph nodes. Using its own MiXCR run on the multiplex PCR reads, TCRdb lists one record per CDR3 protein. Of about 130,000 distinct CDR3 sequences listed, 20% to 25% are singletons. Sequencing was carried out using axillary lymph node tissue. The origin of the receptors is a female donor with breast cancer. Some clones in this sample may be carry-over from other donors' samples.

This clonotype showed up many times. The V and J genes are TRBV6-1 and TRBJ2-7; D unresolved. Germline CDR1 reads MNHNS; CDR2 reads SASEGT. The CDR3 spans 14 residues. Trimming left V 1 base short and J 4 bases short, with 11 bases between. CDR3 protein: CASSEGGPGYEQYF. The CDR3 DNA reads TGTGCCAGCAGTGAAGGCGGCCCAGGATACGAGCAGTACTTC.

The sample holds many counts of this clonotype. The chain recombines TRBV2 with TRBJ2-7; 9 nucleotides line up with TRBD2. The trim removed 6 bases at V and 4 bases at J, leaving 4 bases unmatched. Germline V lookup: CDR1 SNHLY, CDR2 FYNNEI. The length of the CDR3 is 13 residues. The CDR3 DNA reads TGTGCCAGCAGAAGTAGCGGGAGTTACGAGCAGTACTTC. Encoded protein: CASRSSGSYEQYF.

This clonotype was observed many times. The gene calls are TRBV4-1 and TRBJ1-4; D unclear. The germline V and J ends were trimmed by 1 base and 5 bases, with 11 bases remaining between them. Per the germline V gene, CDR1 is MGHRA and CDR2 is YSYEKL. The CDR3 sequence is 15 residues long. The CDR3 DNA is TGCGCCAGCAGCCAAGTGGCAGGATCAAATGAAAAACTGTTTTTT. Amino acids: CASSQVAGSNEKLFF.

On this clonotype: A much bigger clone sits one base away, suggesting this may be a read error. V usage is TRBV6-6 and J usage is TRBJ1-4, with D tentatively TRBD1 (6 bases). Germline V gene sequence: CDR1 MNHNY, CDR2 SVGAGI (reference sequence). The ends were cut back, 0 bases at V and 8 bases at J, with 13 bases in the middle. The CDR3 consists of 15 residues. The CDR3 DNA reads as TGTGCCAGCAGTTACTCAGGGGGTCCGAGGGAAAAACTGTTTTTT. It yields the protein CASSYSGGPREKLFF.

This clonotype came up many times. CDR3 coding DNA: TGTGCCAGCAGCTTAGCGATTAGCGGGACTAGGTCTTACGAGCAGTACTTC. It specifies CASSLAISGTRSYEQYF. The rearrangement links TRBV7-8 to TRBJ2-7, with 8 bases aligning to TRBD2. The V gene end was trimmed by 0 bases and the J gene end by 4 bases; junction bases not matched to a gene: 11. The CDR3 covers 17 residues. Germline V gives CDR1 SGHVS, CDR2 FQNEAQ.

This clonotype was detected many times. This rearrangement joins TRBV10-3 to TRBJ2-5; 7 nucleotides agree with TRBD2. V dropped 0 bases and J dropped 6; count of bases not matched to a gene: 7. The germline V gene has CDR1 ENHRY and CDR2 SYGVKD. The CDR3 has 15 residues. CDR3 sequence reads: CAISESPGAGKTQYF. Here the CDR3 DNA reads TGTGCCATCAGTGAGTCCCCCGGAGCGGGAAAGACCCAGTACTTC.

This clonotype was found many times. The rearrangement uses TRBV20-1 and TRBJ2-7, with 9 bases fitting TRBD1. J gave up 5 bases and V 3 bases, and 5 bases lay outside the gene matches. The CDR3 contains 13 residues. The germline gives CDR1 DFQATT, CDR2 SNEGSKA (reference sequence). CDR3 DNA: TGCAGTGCTAGGGCCGGGACAGGGAACGAGCAGTACTTC. Protein product: CSARAGTGNEQYF.

In the case of this clonotype: It may be a read error: a sequence one base away is much more abundant. The chain links TRBV20-1 to TRBJ2-1; D uncertain. Germline-derived CDR1 and CDR2 are DFQATT and SNEGSKA (reference sequence). This CDR3 spans 14 amino acids. Between the trimmed V and J ends, which lost 5 bases and 0 bases, there was a span of 11 bases. CDR3 DNA sequence: TGCAGTGCTTACGAAGTGGGCTCCTACAATGAGCAGTTCTTC. As protein: CSAYEVGSYNEQFF.

This clonotype was detected many times. The chain uses TRBV24-1 and TRBJ2-5, with 11 bases that match TRBD2. V shed 5 bases, J shed 1 base, and the junction held 5 bases outside the gene matches. The germline V gene has CDR1 KGHDR and CDR2 SFDVKD. This CDR3 spans 16 amino acids. In nucleotides, the CDR3 is TGTGCCACCAGTGGTGCTAGCGGGAGGCCCCAAGAGACCCAGTACTTC. Amino acid sequence: CATSGASGRPQETQYF.

Notes on this clonotype: A much larger clone differs from this one at a single base, so this may be a read error. The rearrangement uses TRBV18 and TRBJ1-6; 7 bases are a match to TRBD1. Losses at the gene ends were 4 bases for V and 5 bases for J; bases not matched to a gene: 8. CDR1 and CDR2 (germline): KGHSH, LQKENI. The CDR3 has 16 amino acids. This chain's CDR3 is CASSLGDRPDNSPLHF. Here the CDR3 DNA reads TGTGCCAGCTCACTAGGGGACAGACCTGATAATTCACCCCTCCACTTT.

The V call is TRBV25-1, the J call TRBJ2-1, with 7 bases identical to TRBD2. This CDR3 contains 16 residues. V shed 2 bases and J 4 bases; nucleotides not matched to a gene: 8. Germline V CDR1 and CDR2: MGHDK, SYGVNS. As DNA, the CDR3 is TGTGCCAGCAGTGAACATCGGGCTAGCGGTTACAATGAGCAGTTCTTC. This sequence encodes CASSEHRASGYNEQFF.

On this clonotype: Given a much more abundant clone one base away, this may be a read error. This chain joins TRBV10-3 and TRBJ2-2; D is perhaps TRBD2 (5 bases). This CDR3 spans 12 amino acids. CDR1 is ENHRY, CDR2 SYGVKD, per germline. The CDR3 region is CAISPRVGKLFF. The CDR3 nucleotides read TGTGCCATCAGTCCGAGGGTCGGGAAGCTGTTTTTT.

A note on this clonotype: Since the CDR3 does not end with the conserved phenylalanine or tryptophan, this likely comes from a read error. The gene calls are TRBV5-5 and TRBJ1-2; D may be TRBD1 (6 bases). The CDR3 runs 15 residues. Germline values: CDR1 SGHKS, CDR2 YYEKEE (reference sequence). V lost 0 bases, J lost 5 bases, and 14 bases lay in between. The CDR3 DNA is TGTGCCAGCAGCTTGGTAGGGGGGACTTTATATGGCTACACCCTC. Amino acids: CASSLVGGTLYGYTL.

The chain is built from TRBV5-5 and TRBJ1-1, with D uncertain. Germline CDR1 SGHKS, CDR2 YYEKEE (reference sequence). CDR3 length: 13 amino acids. V was clipped by 1 base and J by 2 bases, with 6 bases between them. The CDR3 DNA sequence: TGTGCCAGCAGCTTGAGCAGCAACACTGAAGCTTTCTTT. Protein: CASSLSSNTEAFF. The full variable domain, with the rest looked up from reference TRBV5-5 and TRBJ1-1, is DAGVTQSPTHLIKTRGQQVTLRCSPISGHKSVSWYQQVLGQGPQFIFQYYEKEERGRGNFPDRFSARQFPNYSSELNVNALLLGDSALYLCASSLSSNTEAFFGQGTRLTVV.

The sample holds many counts of this clonotype. The rearrangement joins TRBV3-1 to TRBJ2-7; D not certain. In germline, CDR1 is LGHDT, CDR2 YNNKEL (reference sequence). The CDR3 has 13 residues. The V end lost 1 base, the J end lost 5 bases, and 9 bases lay between the germline ends. The CDR3, as DNA: TGTGCCAGCAGCCAAGGCGGCAGAAACGAGCAGTACTTC. Protein product: CASSQGGRNEQYF.

This clonotype was seen repeatedly, ten times or more. The V call is TRBV20-1, the J call TRBJ2-3; TRBD2 aligns across 7 bases. CDR1 and CDR2 (germline): DFQATT, SNEGSKA (reference sequence). The length of the CDR3 is 12 residues. V lost 7 bases, J lost 3 bases, and 4 bases stayed unmatched. The CDR3 spells CSGAGETDTQYF. The CDR3 DNA reads TGCAGTGGGGCGGGAGAAACAGATACGCAGTATTTT.

This clonotype was seen repeatedly, ten times or more. The CDR3 is CATSRTGGGYTF. The CDR3 bases are TGTGCCACCAGCAGGACAGGGGGCGGCTACACCTTC. V and J are TRBV15 and TRBJ1-2; 10 nucleotides line up with TRBD1. The V and J ends lost 3 bases and 8 bases, in that order; junction bases with no gene match: 0. The germline CDR1 and CDR2 sequences are LNHNV and YYDKDF (reference sequence). CDR3 length: 12 residues. Combining the CDR3 with reference TRBV15 and TRBJ1-2 gives the whole variable domain DAMVIQNPRYQVTQFGKPVTLSCSQTLNHNVMYWYQQKSSQAPKLLFHYYDKDFNNEADTPDNFQSRRPNTSFCFLDIRSPGLGDTAMYLCATSRTGGGYTFGSGTRLTVV.

This clonotype has ten or more counts. This chain links TRBV20-1 with TRBJ2-5, with no clear D. Germline V gene sequence: CDR1 DFQATT, CDR2 SNEGSKA (reference sequence). The length of the CDR3 is 13 residues. Trimming took off 3 bases at V and 0 bases at J, with 8 bases between the two ends. The CDR3 coding sequence is TGCAGTGCTAGTGGCCCGTACCAAGAGACCCAGTACTTC. Translated, it gives CSASGPYQETQYF.

Here the CDR3 reads CASSLVQGGETQYF. The CDR3 bases are TGTGCCAGCAGCTTGGTCCAGGGGGGGGAGACCCAGTACTTC. The rearrangement joins TRBV5-6 to TRBJ2-5; perhaps D is TRBD1 or TRBD2 (7 bases each). Germline assignment: CDR1 SGHDT and CDR2 YYEEEE. V was trimmed by 0 bases and J by 5 bases, leaving 11 bases between them. This CDR3 contains 14 residues.

This clonotype came up a few times. A much bigger clone sits one base away, suggesting this may be a read error. The V gene is TRBV7-2, the J gene TRBJ2-7; 9 nucleotides align to TRBD2. CDR1 SGHTA and CDR2 FQGNSA come from the germline V gene. The length of the CDR3 is 15 residues. Losses at the gene ends were 5 bases for V and 5 bases for J; bases not matched to a gene: 10. The CDR3 is CASSLGLAGSHEQYF. CDR3 in DNA: TGTGCCAGCAGCCTTGGGCTAGCGGGATCCCACGAGCAGTACTTC.